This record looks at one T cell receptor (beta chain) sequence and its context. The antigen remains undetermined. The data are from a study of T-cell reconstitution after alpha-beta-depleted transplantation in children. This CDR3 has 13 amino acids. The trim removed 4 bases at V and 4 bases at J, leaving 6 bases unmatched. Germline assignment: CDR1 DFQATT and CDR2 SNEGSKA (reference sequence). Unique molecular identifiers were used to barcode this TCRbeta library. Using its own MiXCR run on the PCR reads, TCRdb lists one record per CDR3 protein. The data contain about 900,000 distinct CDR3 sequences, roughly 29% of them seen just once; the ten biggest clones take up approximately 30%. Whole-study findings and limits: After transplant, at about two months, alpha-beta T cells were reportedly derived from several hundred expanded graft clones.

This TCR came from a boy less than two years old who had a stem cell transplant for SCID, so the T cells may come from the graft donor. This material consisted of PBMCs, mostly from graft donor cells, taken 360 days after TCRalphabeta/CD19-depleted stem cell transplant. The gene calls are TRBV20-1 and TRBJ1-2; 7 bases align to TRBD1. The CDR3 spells CSATHRGLYGYTF. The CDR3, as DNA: TGCAGTGCTACCCACAGGGGACTCTATGGCTACACCTTC.